Below, 16 T cell receptor beta chains from the same sample are listed, as sequenced in a study of T cells after yellow fever vaccination. From the 5' RACE reads, TCRdb called clonotypes with MiXCR, one entry per CDR3 protein. The data hold approximately 600,000 distinct CDR3 sequences, with more than 9% observed a single time. The sample here was PBMCs, taken on the day of the yellow fever booster vaccination. Receptors originate from a man younger than 45 who received the YFV17D yellow fever vaccine.

The gene calls are TRBV5-4 and TRBJ2-3; D remains unclear. CDR1 SGHNT and CDR2 YYREEE come from the germline V gene (reference sequence). This CDR3 has 16 residues. V was trimmed by 4 bases and J by 5 bases, leaving 20 bases between them. The CDR3 nucleotides read TGTGCCAGCAGCCACGCGACCCCTATGGATGGAGATACGCAGTATTTT. Its protein is CASSHATPMDGDTQYF. The full variable domain, rest sourced from reference TRBV5-4 and TRBJ2-3, is ETGVTQSPTHLIKTRGQQVTLRCSSQSGHNTVSWYQQALGQGPQFIFQYYREEENGRGNFPPRFSGLQFPNYSSELNVNALELDDSALYLCASSHATPMDGDTQYFGPGTRLTVL.

The chain links TRBV12-3 or TRBV12-4 to TRBJ1-3, with D hard to call. The CDR3 is made up of 16 amino acids. The V end lost 5 bases, the J end lost 0 bases, and 14 bases lay between the germline ends. This CDR3 reads CASSAGKSSSGNTIYF. The CDR3 DNA follows: TGTGCCAGCAGTGCGGGAAAGTCAAGCTCTGGAAACACCATATATTTT.

The V gene is TRBV7-2, the J gene TRBJ2-7; 7 nucleotides align to TRBD1. J was trimmed by 0 bases and V by 4 bases; bases with no gene match: 6. Germline V CDR1 and CDR2: SGHTA, FQGNSA. CDR3 size: 15 residues. Here the CDR3 reads CASSSDRSGSYEQYF. In DNA, the CDR3 is TGTGCCAGCAGCTCGGACAGGTCCGGCTCCTACGAGCAGTACTTC.

This clonotype was detected many times. This chain connects TRBV6-6 to TRBJ2-1; D possibly uses TRBD1 or TRBD2 (5 bases each). The CDR3 sequence is 13 residues long. Germline V gives CDR1 MNHNY, CDR2 SVGAGI (reference sequence). V lost 1 base and J lost 4, with 5 bases in between. Here the CDR3 reads CASSYWGYNEQFF. In DNA form, the CDR3 reads TGTGCCAGCAGTTACTGGGGGTACAATGAGCAGTTCTTC.

This clonotype showed up just a few times. The V and J genes are TRBV20-1 and TRBJ1-2, with a weak D call TRBD1 (6 bases). Deletions cut 3 bases from V and 6 bases from J, with 23 bases between. From germline, CDR1 is DFQATT and CDR2 SNEGSKA (reference sequence). The CDR3 contains 16 residues. For the CDR3, the DNA is TGCAGTGCTAGCTCTGGCGCAGGAGGGGGAATGGATGGCTACACCTTC. It codes for CSASSGAGGGMDGYTF.

This clonotype has more than one count but fewer than ten. This chain joins TRBV6-1 and TRBJ2-1, with TRBD2 identical over 7 bases. There are 15 residues in the CDR3. Trimming removed 6 bases from V and 4 bases from J; junction bases left unmatched: 9. Germline lookup yields CDR1 MNHNS and CDR2 SASEGT. The CDR3 DNA sequence: TGTGCCAGCAGAGAGGGCGGGAGTGTATACAATGAGCAGTTCTTC. This translates into CASREGGSVYNEQFF.

This chain connects TRBV2 to TRBJ2-3, with D tentatively TRBD2 (5 bases). CDR3 length: 18 residues. Germline V gives CDR1 SNHLY, CDR2 FYNNEI. The V end lost 0 bases, the J end lost 2 bases, and 18 bases lay between the germline ends. The CDR3 reads CASSEAPFTSSVTDTQYF. The CDR3 DNA reads TGTGCCAGCAGTGAAGCCCCCTTTACTAGTAGTGTCACAGATACGCAGTATTTT. The variable domain in full, with the rest retrieved from reference TRBV2 and TRBJ2-3, is EPEVTQTPSHQVTQMGQEVILRCVPISNHLYFYWYRQILGQKVEFLVSFYNNEISEKSEIFDDQFSVERPDGSNFTLKIRSTKLEDSAMYFCASSEAPFTSSVTDTQYFGPGTRLTVL.

There are a few counts of this clonotype. The chain recombines TRBV27 with TRBJ2-7, with a tentative D call TRBD1 (5 bases). Looked up from germline, CDR1 is MNHEY and CDR2 is SMNVEV (reference sequence). V lost 3 bases to trimming and J lost 5 bases, with 14 bases between them. The CDR3 sequence is 14 residues long. The CDR3 sequence: CASSLGLESDEQYF. The DNA of the CDR3 is TGTGCCAGCAGTTTGGGGCTCGAGTCCGACGAGCAGTACTTC.

The chain links TRBV12-3 or TRBV12-4 to TRBJ2-4; possible D gene TRBD2, 6 bases. The CDR3 has 14 residues. Trimming cost V 2 bases and J 4 bases, with 9 bases left between them. The CDR3 region has the DNA TGTGCCAGCAGTTTATGGAGGGCGAAAAACATTCAGTACTTC. Protein: CASSLWRAKNIQYF.

The chain has TRBV1 and TRBJ2-4; the D call in the table, TRBD2, was not verified against the DNA. TRBV1 is a documented pseudogene. This CDR3 comprises 21 residues. CDR3 nucleotide sequence: TGCACCAGCAGCCCTTCCCAGGGGAGTAGCGGGACGGTATTGGTCAAAAACATTCAGTACTTC. This codes for CTSSPSQGSSGTVLVKNIQYF.

The chain joins TRBV5-1 to TRBJ2-2, with D perhaps TRBD1 (5 bases). Germline CDR1 is SGHRS and CDR2 is YFSETQ. CDR3 size: 13 residues. V shed 9 bases and J shed 0 bases, with 9 bases lying between them. The CDR3 loop is CATQGPNTGELFF. The CDR3, as DNA: TGCGCCACTCAGGGTCCGAACACCGGGGAGCTGTTTTTT. Full variable domain (remainder filled in from reference TRBV5-1 and TRBJ2-2): KAGVTQTPRYLIKTRGQQVTLSCSPISGHRSVSWYQQTPGQGLQFLFEYFSETQRNKGNFPGRFSGRQFSNSRSEMNVSTLELGDSALYLCATQGPNTGELFFGEGSRLTVL.

The J gene is TRBJ2-1, the V gene TRBV29-1, with D perhaps matching TRBD1 or TRBD2 (5 bases each). This CDR3 region has 10 residues. V lost 7 bases and J lost 10, with 11 bases in between. CDR1 is SQVTM, CDR2 ANQGSEA, per germline. The CDR3 coding sequence is TGCAGCGCAGTTGAGGGGGAGCAGTTCTTC. Its protein product is CSAVEGEQFF.

This chain uses TRBV5-1 with TRBJ2-5; D may match TRBD1 or TRBD2 (6 bases each). From germline, CDR1 is SGHRS and CDR2 YFSETQ. The CDR3 runs 13 residues. V lost 0 bases and J lost 7, with 10 bases in between. CDR3 protein: CASSLVPGATQYF. CDR3 bases: TGCGCCAGCAGCTTGGTTCCGGGGGCGACCCAGTACTTC.

The chain combines TRBV5-4 with TRBJ2-1; D unresolved. Germline lookup yields CDR1 SGHNT and CDR2 YYREEE (reference sequence). The germline V and J ends were trimmed by 5 bases and 6 bases, with 18 bases remaining between them. The CDR3 is made up of 15 amino acids. The CDR3 DNA reads TGTGCCAGCAGACCTGACTTGCATGCTATCAATGAGCAGTTCTTC. Translation gives CASRPDLHAINEQFF.

In this sample, this clonotype turned up a few times. V is TRBV15 and J is TRBJ2-1; D ambiguous. This CDR3 region has 16 residues. The V and J ends lost 0 bases and 5 bases respectively, with 14 bases between them. Germline assignment: CDR1 LNHNV and CDR2 YYDKDF (reference sequence). This CDR3 reads CATSRDLWTLNNEQFF. The CDR3 DNA follows: TGTGCCACCAGCAGAGATCTGTGGACCTTGAACAATGAGCAGTTCTTC.

V is TRBV11-2 and J is TRBJ2-7; 9 nucleotides match TRBD2. The trim removed 0 bases at V and 7 bases at J, leaving 13 bases unmatched. The CDR3 has 17 amino acids. Germline CDR1 is SGHAT and CDR2 is FQNNGV. The CDR3 bases are TGTGCCAGCAGCTTAGATTCTTCTAGCGGGACTCTCGGGGAGCAGTACTTC. As protein: CASSLDSSSGTLGEQYF.